Listed below are T cell receptor beta chains from one sample, sequenced in a study of T cells after yellow fever vaccination. TCRdb re-derived calls from the 5' RACE reads in MiXCR, one entry per CDR3 protein. This sample has approximately 510,000 distinct CDR3 sequences, with just over 20% found just once. Sequenced material: PBMCs, taken 21 days after the first yellow fever vaccination. The receptor set was obtained from a man aged 18 to 29 who received the YFV17D yellow fever vaccine. Both conserved end residues are part of each CDR3. A D gene is named only where the DNA matches it firmly. A row's size may be missing; if present it is once, few, many or a size class.

>15|TRBD1|TRBV7-9|TRBJ1-6|NA
CASSSTGTGNSPLHF
TGTGCCAGCAGCTCCACCGGGACAGGGAATTCACCCCTCCACTTT
>14|NA|TRBV19|TRBJ1-5|NA
CASSTQGWNQPQHF
TGTGCCAGTAGTACGCAGGGGTGGAATCAGCCCCAGCATTTT
>11|NA|TRBV7-9|TRBJ2-1|few
CASRTGIEQFF
TGTGCCAGCAGAACAGGGATAGAGCAGTTCTTC
>17|NA|TRBV6-5|TRBJ1-4|NA
CASSYSGELATNEKLFF
TGTGCCAGCAGTTACTCAGGGGAGCTCGCAACTAATGAAAAACTGTTTTTT
>10|NA|TRBV20-1|TRBJ1-4|NA
CSARSEKLFF
TGCAGTGCTAGGTCCGAAAAACTGTTTTTT
>15|TRBD1|TRBV18|TRBJ2-7|NA
CASSPQNRGGTEQYF
TGTGCCAGCTCCCCACAAAACAGGGGTGGTACCGAGCAGTACTTC
>15|NA|TRBV19|TRBJ2-5|few
CASSIGGHLSGTQYF
TGTGCCAGTAGTATAGGAGGCCACCTCTCAGGGACCCAGTACTTC
>16|TRBD1|TRBV28|TRBJ2-4|NA
CASSFDRGPAKNIQYF
TGTGCCAGCAGTTTCGACAGGGGACCAGCCAAAAACATTCAGTACTTC
>17|NA|TRBV18|TRBJ2-4|few
CASSPPNGAVAKNIQYF
TGTGCCAGCTCACCACCTAATGGTGCCGTAGCCAAAAACATTCAGTACTTC
>14|NA|TRBV15|TRBJ2-7|few
CATSRGGSSYEQYF
TGTGCCACCAGCAGAGGGGGGAGCTCCTACGAGCAGTACTTC
>15|NA|TRBV10-3|TRBJ2-6|NA
CAISGPGSGANVLTF
TGTGCCATCAGTGGCCCGGGGTCCGGGGCCAACGTCCTGACTTTC
>14|NA|TRBV6-1|TRBJ1-6|NA
CASSAGGGGSPLHF
TGTGCCAGCAGTGCCGGGGGAGGAGGTTCACCCCTCCACTTT
>15|NA|TRBV27|TRBJ1-6|NA
CASSPGGENNSPLHF
TGTGCCAGCAGTCCTGGGGGTGAAAATAATTCACCCCTCCACTTT
>13|TRBD1|TRBV3-1|TRBJ1-4|NA
CASSQAGQEKLFF
TGTGCCAGCAGCCAAGCGGGACAGGAAAAACTGTTTTTT
>17|TRBD1|TRBV6-5|TRBJ1-6|NA
CASSSPSLTGQRSPLHF
TGTGCCAGCAGTTCCCCTTCCCTGACAGGGCAGCGGTCACCCCTCCACTTT
>14|NA|TRBV10-3|TRBJ1-2|few
CAISEGWGSYGYTF
TGTGCCATCAGTGAGGGCTGGGGGTCCTATGGCTACACCTTC
>17|NA|TRBV4-3|TRBJ2-3|NA
CASSQEPLGTSTDTQYF
TGCGCCAGCAGCCAAGAACCCCTAGGAACTAGCACAGATACGCAGTATTTT
>14|TRBD1|TRBV5-1|TRBJ1-1|few
CASSVDRANTEAFF
TGCGCCAGCAGCGTCGACAGGGCAAACACTGAAGCTTTCTTT
>13|NA|TRBV29-1|TRBJ1-4|NA
CSVADWSGEKLFF
TGCAGCGTGGCCGACTGGTCAGGGGAAAAACTGTTTTTT
>11|NA|TRBV5-1|TRBJ1-5|few
CASSPPSTQHF
TGCGCCAGCAGCCCACCCTCAACCCAGCATTTT
>15|NA|TRBV7-2|TRBJ2-1|few
CASRATKDSDNEQFF
TGTGCCAGCAGGGCGACGAAGGACTCAGACAATGAGCAGTTCTTC
>15|NA|TRBV9|TRBJ2-6|few
CASSKGWAGANVLTF
TGTGCCAGCAGTAAAGGGTGGGCTGGGGCCAACGTCCTGACTTTC
>15|TRBD2|TRBV29-1|TRBJ2-7|few
CSVEDVAGHVPEQYF
TGCAGCGTTGAAGACGTAGCGGGGCACGTACCTGAGCAGTACTTC
>13|NA|TRBV29-1|TRBJ1-2|NA
CSVGGGEYYGYTF
TGCAGCGTGGGGGGGGGCGAGTACTATGGCTACACCTTC
>15|NA|TRBV5-1|TRBJ2-1|few
CASSLTGTPGNEQFF
TGCGCCAGCAGCTTGACCGGGACCCCGGGGAATGAGCAGTTCTTC
>14|NA|TRBV5-6|TRBJ2-5|NA
CASSSWDSLHPQYF
TGTGCCAGCAGCTCTTGGGACTCCCTCCATCCCCAGTACTTC
>15|TRBD1|TRBV7-3|TRBJ2-1|NA
CASSPPGQGNNEQFF
TGTGCCAGCAGCCCTCCGGGACAGGGGAATAATGAGCAGTTCTTC
>11|NA|TRBV19|TRBJ2-7|few
CASTSGYEQYF
TGTGCCAGTACATCCGGTTACGAGCAGTACTTC
>13|TRBD1|TRBV12-3/TRBV12-4|TRBJ2-7|NA
CASSFGDRGFQYF
TGTGCCAGCAGTTTTGGGGACAGGGGTTTCCAGTACTTC
>11|NA|TRBV12-3/TRBV12-4|TRBJ1-2|few
CASSQGFSYTF
TGTGCCAGCAGCCAGGGGTTTAGCTACACCTTC
>14|NA|TRBV2|TRBJ2-5|NA
CASMTNMIGETQYF
TGTGCCAGCATGACGAACATGATAGGGGAGACCCAGTACTTC
>15|NA|TRBV24-1|TRBJ2-1|NA
CATSDSSDSYNEQFF
TGTGCCACCAGTGATTCGTCCGACTCCTACAATGAGCAGTTCTTC
>15|NA|TRBV12-3/TRBV12-4|TRBJ1-6|few
CASSRQRTYNSPLHF
TGTGCCAGCAGTAGACAGAGAACCTATAATTCACCCCTCCACTTT
>14|NA|TRBV28|TRBJ2-7|NA
CASYPVGGTYEQYF
TGTGCCAGCTATCCTGTAGGGGGAACCTACGAGCAGTACTTC